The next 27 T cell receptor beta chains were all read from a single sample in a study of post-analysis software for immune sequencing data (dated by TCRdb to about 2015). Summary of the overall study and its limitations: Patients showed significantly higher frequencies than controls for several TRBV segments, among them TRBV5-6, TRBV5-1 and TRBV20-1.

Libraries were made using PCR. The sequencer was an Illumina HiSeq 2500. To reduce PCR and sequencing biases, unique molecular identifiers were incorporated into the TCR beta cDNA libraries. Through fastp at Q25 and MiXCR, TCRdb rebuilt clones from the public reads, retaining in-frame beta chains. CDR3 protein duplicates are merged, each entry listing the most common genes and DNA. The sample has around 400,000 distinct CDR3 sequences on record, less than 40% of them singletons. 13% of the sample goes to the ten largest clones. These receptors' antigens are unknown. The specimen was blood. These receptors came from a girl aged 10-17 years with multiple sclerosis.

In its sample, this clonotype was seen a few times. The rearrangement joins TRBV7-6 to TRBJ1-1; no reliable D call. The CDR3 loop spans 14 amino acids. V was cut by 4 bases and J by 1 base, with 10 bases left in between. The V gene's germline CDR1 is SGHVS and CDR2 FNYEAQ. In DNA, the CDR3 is TGTGCCAGCAGCTCTGGGTTAGGGAACACTGAAGCTTTCTTT. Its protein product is CASSSGLGNTEAFF.

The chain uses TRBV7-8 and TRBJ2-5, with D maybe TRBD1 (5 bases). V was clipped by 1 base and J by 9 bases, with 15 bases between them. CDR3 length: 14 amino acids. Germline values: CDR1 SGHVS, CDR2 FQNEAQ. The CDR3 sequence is CASSLEVAVRAQYF. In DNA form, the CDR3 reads TGTGCCAGCAGCTTAGAGGTTGCAGTCAGGGCCCAGTACTTC.

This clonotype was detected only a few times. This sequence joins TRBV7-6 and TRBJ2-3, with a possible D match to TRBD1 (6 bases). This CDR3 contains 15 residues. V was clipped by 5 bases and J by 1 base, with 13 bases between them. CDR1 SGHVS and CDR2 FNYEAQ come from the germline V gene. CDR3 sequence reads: CASSPSRGRTDTQYF. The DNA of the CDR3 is TGTGCCAGCAGCCCTTCCAGGGGCCGCACAGATACGCAGTATTTT. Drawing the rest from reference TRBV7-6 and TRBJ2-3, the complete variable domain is GAGVSQSPRYKVTKRGQDVALRCDPISGHVSLYWYRQALGQGPEFLTYFNYEAQQDKSGLPNDRFSAERPEGSISTLTIQRTEQRDSAMYRCASSPSRGRTDTQYFGPGTRLTVL.

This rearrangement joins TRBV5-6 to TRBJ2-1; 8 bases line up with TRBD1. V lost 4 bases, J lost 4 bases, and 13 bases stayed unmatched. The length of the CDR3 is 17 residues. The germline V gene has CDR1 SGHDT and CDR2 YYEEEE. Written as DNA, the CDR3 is TGTGCCAGCAGCCTCTACGTGACAGGGGCTTTGTACAATGAGCAGTTCTTC. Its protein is CASSLYVTGALYNEQFF.

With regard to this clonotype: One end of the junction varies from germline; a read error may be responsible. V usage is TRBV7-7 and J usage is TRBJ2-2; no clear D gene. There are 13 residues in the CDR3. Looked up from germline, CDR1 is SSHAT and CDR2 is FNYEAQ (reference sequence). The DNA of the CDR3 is TGTGCTAGCAGCTCCCTCAACACCGGGGAGCTGTTTTTT. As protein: CASSSLNTGELFF.

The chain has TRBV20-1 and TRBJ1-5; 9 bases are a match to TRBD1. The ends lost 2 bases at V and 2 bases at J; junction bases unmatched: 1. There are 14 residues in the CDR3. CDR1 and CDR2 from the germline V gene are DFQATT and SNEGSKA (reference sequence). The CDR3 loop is CSARRDRGNQPQHF. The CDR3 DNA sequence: TGCAGTGCTAGAAGGGACAGGGGCAATCAGCCCCAGCATTTT.

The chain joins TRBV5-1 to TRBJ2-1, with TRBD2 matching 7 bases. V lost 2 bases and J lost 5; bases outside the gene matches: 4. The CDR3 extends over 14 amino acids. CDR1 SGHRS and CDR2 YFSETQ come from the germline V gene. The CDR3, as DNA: TGCGCCAGCAGCTTTTACGCGGGGGACAATGAGCAGTTCTTC. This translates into CASSFYAGDNEQFF.

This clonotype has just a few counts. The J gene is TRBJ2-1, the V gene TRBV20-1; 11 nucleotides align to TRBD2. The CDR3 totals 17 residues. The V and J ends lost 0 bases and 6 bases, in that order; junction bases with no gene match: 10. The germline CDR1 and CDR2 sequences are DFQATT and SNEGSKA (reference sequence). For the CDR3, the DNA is TGCAGTGCTAGAGATCCCCGAACTAGCGGGGGCTCCAATGAGCAGTTCTTC. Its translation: CSARDPRTSGGSNEQFF.

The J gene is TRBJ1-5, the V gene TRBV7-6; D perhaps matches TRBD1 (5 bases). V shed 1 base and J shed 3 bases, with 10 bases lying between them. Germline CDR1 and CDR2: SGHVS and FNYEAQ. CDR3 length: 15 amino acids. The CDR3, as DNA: TGTGCCAGCAGCTTAGACTTAGGGGCCAATCAGCCCCAGCATTTT. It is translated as CASSLDLGANQPQHF.

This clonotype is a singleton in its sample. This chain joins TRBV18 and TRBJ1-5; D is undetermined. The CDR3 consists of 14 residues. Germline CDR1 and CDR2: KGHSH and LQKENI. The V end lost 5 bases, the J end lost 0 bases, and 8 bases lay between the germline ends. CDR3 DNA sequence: TGTGCCAGCTCAGGAGTGAATAGCAATCAGCCCCAGCATTTT. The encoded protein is CASSGVNSNQPQHF.

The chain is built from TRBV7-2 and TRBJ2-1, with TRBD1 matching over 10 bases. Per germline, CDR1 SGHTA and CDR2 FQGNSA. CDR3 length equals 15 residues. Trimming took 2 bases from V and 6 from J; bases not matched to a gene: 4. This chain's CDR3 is CASSLRQGATNEQFF. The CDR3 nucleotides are TGTGCCAGCAGCTTACGACAGGGGGCGACCAATGAGCAGTTCTTC.

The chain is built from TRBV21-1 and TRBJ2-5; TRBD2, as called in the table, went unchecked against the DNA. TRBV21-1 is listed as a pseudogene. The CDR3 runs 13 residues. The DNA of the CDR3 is TGTGCCCGACATAGGCGGGCAGGAGAGACCCAGTACTTC. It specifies CARHRRAGETQYF.

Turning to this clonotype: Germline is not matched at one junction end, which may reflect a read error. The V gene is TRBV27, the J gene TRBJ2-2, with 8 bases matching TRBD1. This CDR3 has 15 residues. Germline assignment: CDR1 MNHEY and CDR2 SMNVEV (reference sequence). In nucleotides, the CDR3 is TGTGCCAGCAGGATGACAGGGGCGAACACCGAGGAGCTGTTTTTT. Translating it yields CASRMTGANTEELFF.

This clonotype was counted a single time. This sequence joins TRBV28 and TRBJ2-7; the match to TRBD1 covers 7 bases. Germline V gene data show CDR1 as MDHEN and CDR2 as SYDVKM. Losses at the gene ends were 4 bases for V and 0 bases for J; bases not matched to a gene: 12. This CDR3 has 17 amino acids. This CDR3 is CASSWSPGQDSSYEQYF. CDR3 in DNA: TGTGCCAGCAGTTGGAGCCCCGGACAGGATAGCTCCTACGAGCAGTACTTC.

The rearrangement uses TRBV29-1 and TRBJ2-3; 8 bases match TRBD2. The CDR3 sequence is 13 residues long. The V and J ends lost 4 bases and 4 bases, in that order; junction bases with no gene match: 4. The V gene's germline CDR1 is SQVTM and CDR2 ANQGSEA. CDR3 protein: CSVGPGGADTQYF. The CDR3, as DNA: TGCAGCGTTGGCCCCGGGGGGGCAGATACGCAGTATTTT.

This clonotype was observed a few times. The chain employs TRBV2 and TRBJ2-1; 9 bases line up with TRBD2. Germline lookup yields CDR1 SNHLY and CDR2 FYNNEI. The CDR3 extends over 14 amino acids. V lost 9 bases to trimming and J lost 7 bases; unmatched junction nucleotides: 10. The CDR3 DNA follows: TGTGCCAGTAGCAGCGGTAGCGGGGGAAATGAGCAGTTCTTC. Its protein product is CASSSGSGGNEQFF.

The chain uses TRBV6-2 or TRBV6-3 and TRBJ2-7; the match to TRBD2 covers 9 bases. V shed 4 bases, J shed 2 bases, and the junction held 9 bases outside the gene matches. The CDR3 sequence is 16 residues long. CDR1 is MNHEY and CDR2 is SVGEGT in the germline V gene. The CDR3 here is CASSSLLAGEPYEQYF. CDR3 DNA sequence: TGTGCCAGCAGTTCCCTATTAGCGGGGGAGCCCTACGAGCAGTACTTC.

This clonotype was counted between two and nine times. The CDR3 coding sequence is TGTGCCATCAGCAAAGACAGGTTGGTCTACGAGCAGTACTTC. It translates to CAISKDRLVYEQYF. The chain employs TRBV10-3 and TRBJ2-7, with D possibly matching TRBD1 (6 bases). The CDR3 contains 14 residues. Germline V gene data show CDR1 as ENHRY and CDR2 as SYGVKD. V lost 6 bases and J 3 bases, leaving 15 bases between the germline ends.

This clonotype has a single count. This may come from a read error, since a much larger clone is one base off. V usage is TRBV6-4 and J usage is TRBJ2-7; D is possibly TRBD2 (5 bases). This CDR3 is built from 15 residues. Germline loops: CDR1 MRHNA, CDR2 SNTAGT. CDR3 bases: TGTACCAGCCAGTGGAGGCCGACCGATTCCTACGAGCAGTACTTC. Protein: CTSQWRPTDSYEQYF.

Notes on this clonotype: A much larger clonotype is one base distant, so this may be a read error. CDR3 bases: TGTGCCAGCACCTGGGACAGGGCATGGGATACGCAGTATTTT. Translating gives CASTWDRAWDTQYF. The rearrangement links TRBV12-3 or TRBV12-4 to TRBJ2-3, with 9 nucleotides matching TRBD1. The CDR3 runs to 14 residues. V was pared by 7 bases and J by 6 bases, with 8 bases of the junction left unmatched.

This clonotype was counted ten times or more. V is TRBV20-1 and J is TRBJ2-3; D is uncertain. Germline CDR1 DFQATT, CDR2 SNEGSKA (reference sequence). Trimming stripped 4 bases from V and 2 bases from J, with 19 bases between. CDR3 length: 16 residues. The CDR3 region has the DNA TGCAGTGCTATGGGTCCAGTCGCCGGATTCACAGATACGCAGTATTTT. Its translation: CSAMGPVAGFTDTQYF.

CDR3 sequence reads: CASSLNAGRETQYF. CDR3 nucleotides: TGTGCCAGCAGCTTAAATGCGGGGAGGGAGACCCAGTACTTC. This rearrangement joins TRBV7-9 to TRBJ2-5, with a weak D call TRBD2 (6 bases). CDR1 is SEHNR, CDR2 FQNEAQ, per germline (reference sequence). CDR3 size: 14 residues. The ends were cut back, 2 bases at V and 5 bases at J, with 12 bases in the middle.

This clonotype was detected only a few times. Written as DNA, the CDR3 is TGCGCCAGCAGCCAAGTCGGGGACTCGCGCTACGAGCAGTACTTC. It is translated as CASSQVGDSRYEQYF. The chain joins TRBV4-1 to TRBJ2-7; D is possibly TRBD2 (6 bases). The CDR3 spans 15 residues. CDR1 is MGHRA, CDR2 YSYEKL, per germline. V was pared by 1 base and J by 3 bases, with 13 bases between.

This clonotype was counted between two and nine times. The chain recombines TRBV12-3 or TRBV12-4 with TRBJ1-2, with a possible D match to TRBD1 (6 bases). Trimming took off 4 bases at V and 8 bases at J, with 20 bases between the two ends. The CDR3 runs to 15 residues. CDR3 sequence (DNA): TGTGCCAGCAGTTCCTCCTCCGAGGGGGGCGCAGGCTACACCTTC. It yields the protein CASSSSSEGGAGYTF.

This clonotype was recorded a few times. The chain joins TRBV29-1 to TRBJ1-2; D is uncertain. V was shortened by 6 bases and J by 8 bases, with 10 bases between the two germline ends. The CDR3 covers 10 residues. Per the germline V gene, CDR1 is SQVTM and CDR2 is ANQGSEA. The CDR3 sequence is CSVNDGGYTF. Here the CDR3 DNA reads TGCAGCGTCAATGACGGAGGCTACACCTTC.

The CDR3, as DNA: TGTGCCAGCAGCCGCCCCATGGGGTTAGCTGGAACCAACCACGAGCAGTACTTC. Translation gives CASSRPMGLAGTNHEQYF. The rearrangement links TRBV6-2 or TRBV6-3 to TRBJ2-7; D is uncertain. The V end lost 6 bases, the J end lost 5 bases, and 29 bases lay between the germline ends. The CDR3 runs 18 residues. The germline V gene encodes CDR1 MNHEY and CDR2 SVGEGT.

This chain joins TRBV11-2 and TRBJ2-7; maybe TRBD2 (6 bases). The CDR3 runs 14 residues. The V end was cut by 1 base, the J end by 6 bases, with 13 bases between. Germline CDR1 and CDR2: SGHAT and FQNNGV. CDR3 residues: CASSLGGDVGEQYF. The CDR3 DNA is TGTGCCAGCAGCTTAGGGGGGGACGTCGGCGAGCAGTACTTC.